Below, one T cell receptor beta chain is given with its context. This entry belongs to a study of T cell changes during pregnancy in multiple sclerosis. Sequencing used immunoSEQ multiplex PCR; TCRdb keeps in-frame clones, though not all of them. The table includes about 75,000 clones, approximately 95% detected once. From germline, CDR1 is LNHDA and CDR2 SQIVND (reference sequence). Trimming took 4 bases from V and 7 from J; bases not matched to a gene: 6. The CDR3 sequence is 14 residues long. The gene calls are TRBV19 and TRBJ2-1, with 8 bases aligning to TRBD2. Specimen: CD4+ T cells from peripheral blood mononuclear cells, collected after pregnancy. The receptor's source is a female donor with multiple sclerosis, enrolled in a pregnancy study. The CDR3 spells CASSKLAVENEQFF. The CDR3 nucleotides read TGTGCCAGTAGTAAACTAGCGGTCGAGAATGAGCAGTTCTTC. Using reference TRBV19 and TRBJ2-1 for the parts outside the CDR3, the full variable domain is DGGITQSPKYLFRKEGQNVTLSCEQNLNHDAMYWYRQDPGQGLRLIYYSQIVNDFQKGDIAEGYSVSREKKESFPLTVTSAQKNPTAFYLCASSKLAVENEQFFGPGTRLTVL.